This T cell receptor beta chain was found in a study of cytomegalovirus exposure and HLA in healthy donors. The study's findings and limits: First-cohort TCR clusters were later found to tend to co-occur in the 120 or so validation repertoires.

Germline V gene sequence: CDR1 SGHAT, CDR2 FQNNGV. Trimming removed 5 bases from V and 5 bases from J, with 21 bases in between. The CDR3 has 16 residues. Details on this clone: Its matching antigen is unknown.

The method was immunoSEQ multiplex PCR; TCRdb's version includes in-frame clones alone and lacks a portion of them. The sample gives under 400,000 clones, roughly 88% of which show up once; around 0.88% is in the top ten. Sequencing was done on a sample of PBMCs. The sequence was obtained from a man aged 25 to 40 in good health and CMV-seronegative. V and J are TRBV11-2 and TRBJ2-5; TRBD2 is a possible D gene (7 bases). CDR3 amino acids: CASSRKGGGVKETQYF. CDR3 DNA sequence: TGTGCCAGCAGCCGTAAGGGGGGGGGCGTCAAGGAGACCCAGTACTTC.